This is a list of T cell receptor beta chains from one sample in a study of blood T cell repertoires in COVID-19. TCRdb's copy holds only in-frame clones and misses some; the assay was immunoSEQ multiplex PCR. Altogether about 280,000 clones are present, 90% being singletons, with the ten largest covering 1.5% to 2%. Material: PBMCs or T cells enriched from blood (not recorded which). The receptors were sampled from a woman younger than 35 with acute COVID-19. Each CDR3 is given with its conserved first and last residue. The D gene is left open where the match is weak. Rows give clone size only sometimes, using once, few, many, or a class for an expanded clone.

CDR3aa: CASSLGASPNGYTF
CDR3nt: TGCGCCAGCAGCTTGGGGGCCAGCCCGAACGGCTACACCTTC
v_gene: TRBV5-1
d_gene: NA
abundance: NA
j_gene: TRBJ1-2

CDR3aa: CASSPGTGANYGYTF
CDR3nt: TGTGCCAGCAGCCCCGGGACAGGGGCCAACTATGGCTACACCTTC
v_gene: TRBV6-5
d_gene: TRBD1
abundance: NA
j_gene: TRBJ1-2

CDR3aa: CASSPPGHFYGYTF
CDR3nt: TGTGCCAGCAGCCCCCCGGGACACTTCTATGGCTACACCTTC
v_gene: TRBV7-9
d_gene: NA
abundance: NA
j_gene: TRBJ1-2

CDR3aa: CASLGQGSAYSNQPQHF
CDR3nt: TGTGCCAGCCTCGGACAGGGAAGTGCTTATAGCAATCAGCCCCAGCATTTT
v_gene: TRBV2
d_gene: TRBD1
abundance: NA
j_gene: TRBJ1-5

CDR3aa: CASSFNPGQGLIYGYTF
CDR3nt: TGCGCCAGCAGCTTTAACCCGGGACAGGGATTGATCTATGGCTACACCTTC
v_gene: TRBV5-1
d_gene: TRBD1
abundance: NA
j_gene: TRBJ1-2

CDR3aa: CASSLRLGTDTQYF
CDR3nt: TGTGCCAGCAGCTTAAGACTTGGCACAGATACGCAGTATTTT
v_gene: TRBV11-2
d_gene: NA
abundance: NA
j_gene: TRBJ2-3

CDR3aa: CASIEGLAGTHEQYF
CDR3nt: TGTGCCAGCATCGAAGGTCTAGCGGGAACCCACGAGCAGTACTTC
v_gene: TRBV2
d_gene: TRBD2
abundance: NA
j_gene: TRBJ2-7

CDR3aa: CASQPGQGTFTEAFF
CDR3nt: TGCGCCAGCCAACCGGGACAGGGGACTTTCACTGAAGCTTTCTTT
v_gene: TRBV5-1
d_gene: TRBD1
abundance: NA
j_gene: TRBJ1-1

CDR3aa: CATQLLPGTGYEQFF
CDR3nt: TGTGCCACCCAGTTATTACCTGGGACTGGGTATGAGCAGTTCTTC
v_gene: TRBV27
d_gene: NA
abundance: NA
j_gene: TRBJ2-1

CDR3aa: CASSRLGNTIYF
CDR3nt: TGTGCCAGCAGTCGTCTTGGAAACACCATATATTTT
v_gene: TRBV5-6
d_gene: NA
abundance: NA
j_gene: TRBJ1-3

CDR3aa: CASRPPGGTTYEQYF
CDR3nt: TGTGCCAGCAGGCCCCCAGGGGGAACAACCTACGAGCAGTACTTC
v_gene: TRBV6-5
d_gene: TRBD1
abundance: NA
j_gene: TRBJ2-7

CDR3aa: CASTPGIANTGELFF
CDR3nt: TGTGCCAGCACCCCCGGGATCGCGAACACCGGGGAGCTGTTTTTT
v_gene: TRBV7-3
d_gene: NA
abundance: NA
j_gene: TRBJ2-2

CDR3aa: CASSPRGSPPSTDTQYF
CDR3nt: TGTGCCAGCAGCCCCCGAGGGTCCCCTCCTAGCACAGATACGCAGTATTTT
v_gene: TRBV5-4
d_gene: NA
abundance: NA
j_gene: TRBJ2-3

CDR3aa: CASRLRDSYYEQYF
CDR3nt: TGTGCCAGCAGACTTAGGGACTCTTACTACGAGCAGTACTTC
v_gene: TRBV6-5
d_gene: NA
abundance: once
j_gene: TRBJ2-7

CDR3aa: CASNGTGYGYTF
CDR3nt: TGTGCCAGCAACGGGACAGGGTATGGCTACACCTTC
v_gene: TRBV6-4
d_gene: TRBD1
abundance: NA
j_gene: TRBJ1-2

CDR3aa: CATNQDRAYEQYF
CDR3nt: TGTGCCACCAACCAAGACAGGGCCTACGAGCAGTACTTC
v_gene: TRBV15
d_gene: TRBD1
abundance: NA
j_gene: TRBJ2-7